The 6 T cell receptor beta chains below come from one sample, sequenced in a study of beta chain features in type 1 diabetes. Isolated RNA was reverse transcribed in full, so expressed TCRB transcripts were sequenced. The assay was immunoSEQ multiplex PCR, and TCRdb's table has in-frame clones only and misses some. The profile shows hundreds of thousands of clones, about 10% of them singletons. The sequencing input was naive CD4+ T cells from blood. These receptors all come from a woman between 18 and 29 years old in good health.

This chain uses TRBV11-2 with TRBJ2-7; D gene ambiguous. The CDR3 covers 16 residues. Germline V gene sequence: CDR1 SGHAT, CDR2 FQNNGV. Between the trimmed V and J ends, which lost 0 bases and 4 bases, there was a span of 16 bases. The CDR3 here is CASSLETARLGYEQYF. The CDR3 DNA reads as TGTGCCAGCAGCTTAGAGACGGCGCGGCTCGGGTACGAGCAGTACTTC. Variable domain in full (rest from reference TRBV11-2 and TRBJ2-7): EAGVAQSPRYKIIEKRQSVAFWCNPISGHATLYWYQQILGQGPKLLIQFQNNGVVDDSQLPKDRFSAERLKGVDSTLKIQPAKLEDSAVYLCASSLETARLGYEQYFGPGTRLTVT.

The chain is built from TRBV5-4 and TRBJ1-2, with D hard to call. This CDR3 comprises 17 residues. The V end was cut by 2 bases, the J end by 4 bases, with 21 bases between. In germline, CDR1 is SGHNT, CDR2 YYREEE (reference sequence). CDR3 DNA: TGTGCCAGCAGCTTTCGGGCCGGGGAAGCCCAAGGCTATGGCTACACCTTC. This sequence encodes CASSFRAGEAQGYGYTF.

This clone was seen a few times. The rearrangement links TRBV20-1 to TRBJ1-1; no clear D gene. There are 10 residues in the CDR3. Between the trimmed V and J ends, which lost 5 bases and 8 bases, there was a span of 9 bases. Germline CDR1 reads DFQATT; CDR2 reads SNEGSKA (reference sequence). CDR3 residues: CSAPRVEAFF. The CDR3 DNA is TGCAGTGCTCCAAGGGTAGAAGCTTTCTTT.

This clone was observed a few times. The rearrangement joins TRBV7-2 to TRBJ2-1; the D is unclear. V was clipped by 3 bases and J by 0 bases, with 6 bases between them. Germline loops: CDR1 SGHTA, CDR2 FQGNSA. CDR3 length: 14 amino acids. This chain's CDR3 is CASSLGSSYNEQFF. CDR3 sequence (DNA): TGTGCCAGCAGCTTGGGTAGCTCCTACAATGAGCAGTTCTTC. Full variable domain (missing parts from reference TRBV7-2 and TRBJ2-1): GAGVSQSPSNKVTEKGKDVELRCDPISGHTALYWYRQSLGQGLEFLIYFQGNSAPDKSGLPSDRFSAERTGGSVSTLTIQRTQQEDSAVYLCASSLGSSYNEQFFGPGTRLTVL.

Regarding this clone: The same CDR3 arises from other DNA sequences in this sample as well. The chain has TRBV6-5 and TRBJ2-7; a possible D gene is TRBD2 (5 bases). V lost 7 bases to trimming and J lost 4 bases, with 11 bases between them. Germline V lookup: CDR1 MNHEY, CDR2 SVGAGI. CDR3 length: 12 residues. The DNA for the CDR3 is TGTGCCAGCAACCGACGAGGGTACGAGCAGTACTTC. Its protein is CASNRRGYEQYF.

This clone was seen only a few times. The chain employs TRBV7-2 and TRBJ1-6, with 7 bases lining up with TRBD1. V trimming: 6 bases; J trimming: 7 bases; junction bases outside the gene matches: 6. CDR1 is SGHTA and CDR2 is FQGNSA in the germline V gene. The CDR3 runs 14 residues. CDR3 region: CASSSTGWNSPLHF. CDR3 DNA: TGTGCCAGCAGTTCGACAGGGTGGAATTCACCCCTCCACTTT.